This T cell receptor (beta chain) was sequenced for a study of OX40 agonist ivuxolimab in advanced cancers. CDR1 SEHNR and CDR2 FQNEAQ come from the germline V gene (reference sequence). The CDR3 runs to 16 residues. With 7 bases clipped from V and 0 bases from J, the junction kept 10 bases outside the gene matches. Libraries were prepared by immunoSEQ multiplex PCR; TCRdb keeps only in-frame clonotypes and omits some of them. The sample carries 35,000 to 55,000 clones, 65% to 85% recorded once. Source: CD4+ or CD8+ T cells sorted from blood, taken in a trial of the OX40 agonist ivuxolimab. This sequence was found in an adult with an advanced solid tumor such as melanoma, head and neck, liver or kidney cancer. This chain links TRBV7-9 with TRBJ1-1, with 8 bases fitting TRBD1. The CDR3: CASNFRDRGLNTEAFF. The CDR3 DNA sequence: TGTGCCAGCAACTTCCGCGACAGGGGCCTGAACACTGAAGCTTTCTTT.